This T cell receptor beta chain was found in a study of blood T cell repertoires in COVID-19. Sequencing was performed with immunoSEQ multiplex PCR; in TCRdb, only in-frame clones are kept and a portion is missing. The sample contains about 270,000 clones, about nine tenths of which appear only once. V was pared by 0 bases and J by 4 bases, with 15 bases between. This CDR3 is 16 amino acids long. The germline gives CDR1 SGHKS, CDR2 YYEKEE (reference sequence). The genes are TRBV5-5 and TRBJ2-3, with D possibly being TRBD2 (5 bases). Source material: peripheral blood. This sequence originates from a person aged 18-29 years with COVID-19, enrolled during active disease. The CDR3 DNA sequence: TGTGCCAGCAGCTTGGGTTCAGTGGGAGCGGCAGATACGCAGTATTTT. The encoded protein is CASSLGSVGAADTQYF.